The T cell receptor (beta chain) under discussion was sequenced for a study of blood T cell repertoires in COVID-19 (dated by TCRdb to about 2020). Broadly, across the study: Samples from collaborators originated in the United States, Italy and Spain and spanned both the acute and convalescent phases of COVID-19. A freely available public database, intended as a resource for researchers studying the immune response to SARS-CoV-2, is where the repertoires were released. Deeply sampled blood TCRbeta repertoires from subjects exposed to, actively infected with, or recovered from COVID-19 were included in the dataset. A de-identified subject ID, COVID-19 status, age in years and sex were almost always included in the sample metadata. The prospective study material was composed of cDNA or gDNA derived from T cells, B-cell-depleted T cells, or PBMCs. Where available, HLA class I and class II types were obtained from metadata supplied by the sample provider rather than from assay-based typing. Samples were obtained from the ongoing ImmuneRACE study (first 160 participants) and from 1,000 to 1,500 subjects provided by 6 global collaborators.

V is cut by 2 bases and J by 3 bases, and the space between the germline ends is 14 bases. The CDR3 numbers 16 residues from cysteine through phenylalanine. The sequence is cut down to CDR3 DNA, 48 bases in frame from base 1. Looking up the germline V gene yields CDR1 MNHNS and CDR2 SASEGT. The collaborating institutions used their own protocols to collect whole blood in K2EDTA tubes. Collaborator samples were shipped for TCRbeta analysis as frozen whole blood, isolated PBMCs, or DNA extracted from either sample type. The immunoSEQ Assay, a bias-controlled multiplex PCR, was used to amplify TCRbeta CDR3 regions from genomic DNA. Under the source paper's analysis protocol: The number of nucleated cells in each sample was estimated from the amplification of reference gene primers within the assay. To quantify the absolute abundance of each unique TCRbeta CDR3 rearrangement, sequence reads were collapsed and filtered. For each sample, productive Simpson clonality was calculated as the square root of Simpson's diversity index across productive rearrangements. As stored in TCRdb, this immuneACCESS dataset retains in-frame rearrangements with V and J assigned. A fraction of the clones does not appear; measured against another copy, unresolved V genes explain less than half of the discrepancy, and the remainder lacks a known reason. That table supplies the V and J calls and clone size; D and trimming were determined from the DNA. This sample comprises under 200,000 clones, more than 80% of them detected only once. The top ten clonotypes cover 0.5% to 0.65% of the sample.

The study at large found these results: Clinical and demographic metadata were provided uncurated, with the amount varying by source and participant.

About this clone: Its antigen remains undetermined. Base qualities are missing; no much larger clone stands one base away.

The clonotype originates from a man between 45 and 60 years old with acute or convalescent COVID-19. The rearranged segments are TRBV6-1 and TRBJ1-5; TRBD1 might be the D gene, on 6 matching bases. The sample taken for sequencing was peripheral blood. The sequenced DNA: TGTGCCAGCAGTGAATACCATACAGGGACCAATCAGCCCCAGCATTTT. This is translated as CASSEYHTGTNQPQHF.